The sequence of this T cell receptor (beta chain) was determined in a study of post-analysis software for immune sequencing data. Study information: Relapsing-remitting, secondary progressive and progressive-relapsing multiple sclerosis courses were included.

Whole-study findings and limits: Samples sharing a preparation batch grouped tightly together when assessed by F measure. With TRBV5-6, TRBV5-1 and TRBV20-1 included, about 5 TRBV segments were more frequent in patients than in controls. Controls had significantly higher normalized Chao1 diversity than multiple sclerosis patients.

The CDR3 covers 14 residues. Trimming took off 4 bases at V and 8 bases at J, with 15 bases between the two ends. Looked up from germline, CDR1 is LGHNA and CDR2 is YSLEER. Incorporated into the TCR beta cDNA libraries were unique molecular identifiers, which served to reduce PCR and sequencing biases. TCRdb fed the PCR reads into MiXCR, producing one record per CDR3 protein. The data hold around 770,000 distinct CDR3 sequences, with 40% to 55% observed a single time. A note on this clonotype: Its specificity is unknown.

The V and J genes are TRBV4-3 and TRBJ2-1; D uncertain. This TCR was sampled from a girl aged 10 to 17 with multiple sclerosis. The material sequenced was blood. CDR3 nucleotides: TGCGCCAGCAGCCCTTCGGCAGGCGGCGATGAGCAGTTCTTC. Translation: CASSPSAGGDEQFF.